Shown below are 5 T cell receptor beta chains from a single sample sequenced in a study of PD-1 blockade in classical Hodgkin lymphoma. All patients experienced relapse after autologous stem cell transplantation, and brentuximab vedotin exposure was variable. The protocol was immunoSEQ multiplex PCR, while the TCRdb copy is restricted to in-frame clones and leaves out a portion. The sample holds 130,000 to 150,000 clones; approximately 72% are singletons and the top ten take roughly 9.8%. The specimen comprised peripheral blood mononuclear cells (PBMCs), sampled before the second cycle of nivolumab. Every receptor here comes from a human donor with classical Hodgkin lymphoma.

This clone is a singleton in its sample. The CDR3 spells CASSVGRVRNQPQHF. Written as DNA, the CDR3 is TGTGCCAGCAGTGTGGGAAGGGTTCGGAATCAGCCCCAGCATTTT. The rearrangement uses TRBV6-1 and TRBJ1-5; D ambiguous. The CDR3 totals 15 residues. Trimming took off 4 bases at V and 4 bases at J, with 14 bases between the two ends. The germline V gene has CDR1 MNHNS and CDR2 SASEGT.

The genes are TRBV28 and TRBJ2-3, with TRBD2 identical over 13 bases. V gave up 2 bases and J gave up 11 bases; unmatched junction bases: 10. The CDR3 covers 16 residues. The germline gives CDR1 MDHEN, CDR2 SYDVKM. In DNA, the CDR3 is TGTGCCAGCAGTTTAGCAGGGACTAGCGGGACCGGTGGGCAGTATTTT. Translated, it gives CASSLAGTSGTGGQYF.

This clone was picked up a small number of times. The rearrangement links TRBV19 to TRBJ1-5; unclear D gene. Deletions cut 2 bases from V and 6 bases from J, with 8 bases between. The CDR3 contains 13 residues. The germline V gene has CDR1 LNHDA and CDR2 SQIVND (reference sequence). The CDR3 DNA follows: TGTGCCAGTAGTATAAACTTAGGTCAGCCCCAGCATTTT. It yields the protein CASSINLGQPQHF.

The V and J genes are TRBV5-5 and TRBJ2-3; 11 bases align to TRBD1. Trimming removed 4 bases from V and 2 bases from J; junction bases left unmatched: 6. CDR1 SGHKS and CDR2 YYEKEE come from the germline V gene (reference sequence). The CDR3 runs to 16 residues. The CDR3 region is CASSPDRGRDTDTQYF. CDR3 nucleotides: TGTGCCAGCAGCCCGGACAGGGGGCGGGACACAGATACGCAGTATTTT.

This clone occurred a few times. The rearrangement uses TRBV11-2 and TRBJ1-1; a possible D gene is TRBD1 (6 bases). The CDR3 is 15 amino acids. The germline V gene encodes CDR1 SGHAT and CDR2 FQNNGV. V gave up 5 bases and J gave up 6 bases, with 19 bases separating them. CDR3 protein: CASSTNPLQGPEAFF. The CDR3, as DNA: TGTGCCAGCAGCACTAACCCCTTACAGGGACCTGAAGCTTTCTTT.